Listed below are T cell receptor beta chains from one sample, sequenced in a study of blood T cell repertoires in COVID-19. Repertoires were generated with immunoSEQ multiplex PCR, while TCRdb's copy carries only in-frame clones and drops some. Altogether under 50,000 clones are present, 77% being singletons, with the ten largest covering around a fifth. The sequenced sample was peripheral blood. All receptors derive from a human donor with active or convalescent COVID-19. The donor label of this sample is uncertain. Each CDR3 is given with its conserved first and last residue. D genes are given only for firm matches. The size of a clone is reported for some rows only, either as once, few or many, or as a class for expanded clones.

abundance	d_gene	v_gene	j_gene	CDR3aa	CDR3nt
NA	NA	TRBV29-1	TRBJ2-7	CSVGTNRLHGHEQYF	TGCAGCGTTGGGACAAACCGCCTACATGGCCACGAGCAGTACTTC
NA	TRBD2	TRBV11-3	TRBJ2-7	CASSLGSGTAYEQYF	TGTGCCAGCAGCTTAGGAAGCGGGACGGCCTACGAGCAGTACTTC
NA	TRBD2	TRBV4-1	TRBJ2-3	CASSQDKREGRDTQYF	TGCGCCAGCAGCCAAGATAAGCGGGAGGGCCGAGATACGCAGTATTTT
NA	NA	TRBV7-2	TRBJ2-7	CASGDYEQYF	TGTGCCAGCGGAGACTACGAGCAGTACTTC
NA	NA	TRBV28	TRBJ2-7	CASKQAYEQYF	TGTGCCAGCAAACAGGCCTACGAGCAGTACTTC
NA	NA	TRBV5-4	TRBJ2-7	CASSLDDITYEQYF	TGTGCCAGCAGCTTGGATGACATTACCTACGAGCAGTACTTC
once	NA	TRBV7-2	TRBJ2-7	CASSRRVTGYEQYF	TGTGCCAGCAGCCGCCGGGTGACAGGTTACGAGCAGTACTTC
NA	TRBD2	TRBV7-2	TRBJ2-1	CASSLSRLASNEQFF	TGTGCCAGCAGCTTAAGTCGACTAGCGAGCAATGAGCAGTTCTTC
NA	TRBD2	TRBV7-9	TRBJ2-3	CASSSTSGRGGDTQYF	TGTGCCAGCAGTTCTACCAGCGGGAGGGGCGGAGATACGCAGTATTTT
NA	NA	TRBV12-3/TRBV12-4	TRBJ1-1	CASSERNTEAFF	TGTGCCAGCAGCGAGAGAAACACTGAAGCTTTCTTT
NA	NA	TRBV5-1	TRBJ1-3	CASSPTQAGGNTIYF	TGCGCCAGCAGCCCGACACAAGCGGGCGGAAACACCATATATTTT
NA	TRBD1	TRBV6-6	TRBJ1-5	CASSYSGQSFPGPQHF	TGTGCCAGCAGTTACTCGGGACAGAGCTTTCCCGGGCCCCAGCATTTT
NA	NA	TRBV12-3/TRBV12-4	TRBJ2-5	CASSFRGQETQYF	TGTGCCAGCAGTTTTAGAGGTCAGGAGACCCAGTACTTC
once	TRBD2	TRBV11-2	TRBJ2-7	CASSLGGNPYEQYF	TGTGCCAGCAGCTTGGGGGGGAACCCCTACGAGCAGTACTTC
NA	TRBD1	TRBV6-2/TRBV6-3	TRBJ1-2	CASSYEGQGEKERDGYTF	TGTGCCAGCAGTTACGAGGGACAGGGGGAGAAAGAGAGAGATGGCTACACCTTC
NA	TRBD1	TRBV28	TRBJ2-3	CASSRQGGTDTQYF	TGTGCCAGCAGTAGACAGGGGGGCACAGATACGCAGTATTTT
NA	NA	TRBV4-1	TRBJ2-3	CASSQDMSFADTQYF	TGCGCCAGCAGCCAAGATATGAGTTTTGCTGATACGCAGTATTTT
NA	NA	TRBV3-1/TRBV3-2	TRBJ2-7	CASSKSSYEQYF	TGTGCCAGCAGCAAGAGCTCCTACGAGCAGTACTTC
NA	TRBD1	TRBV6-5	TRBJ1-2	CASSGRGQGDGYTF	TGTGCCAGCAGCGGGAGGGGGCAAGGGGATGGCTACACCTTC
few	TRBD2	TRBV4-3	TRBJ2-1	CASSQDSSGKFGNEQFF	TGCGCCAGCAGCCAAGATTCCAGCGGGAAATTCGGCAATGAGCAGTTCTTC
NA	NA	TRBV5-1	TRBJ1-1	CASSLDQSNTEAFF	TGCGCCAGCAGCTTGGATCAATCGAACACTGAAGCTTTCTTT
NA	NA	TRBV2	TRBJ1-2	CASSDYRDYGYTF	TGTGCCAGCAGTGATTACAGGGACTATGGCTACACCTTC
NA	NA	TRBV4-1	TRBJ1-4	CASSQIQRTNEKLFF	TGCGCCAGCAGCCAAATACAGAGAACTAATGAAAAACTGTTTTTT
NA	NA	TRBV11-3	TRBJ2-2	CASSHGQTNTGELFF	TGTGCCAGCAGCCATGGACAGACGAACACCGGGGAGCTGTTTTTT
NA	NA	TRBV30	TRBJ1-5	CAWSGKTGANQPQHF	TGTGCCTGGAGTGGTAAGACAGGAGCCAATCAGCCCCAGCATTTT
NA	NA	TRBV12-3/TRBV12-4	TRBJ1-6	CASAPGAPPPLHF	TGTGCCAGCGCTCCAGGGGCTCCTCCACCCCTCCACTTT
once	TRBD1	TRBV6-5	TRBJ1-2	CASSYSDRVYGYTF	TGTGCCAGCAGTTACTCGGACAGGGTTTATGGCTACACCTTC
once	TRBD2	TRBV4-1	TRBJ2-1	CASSQDQASGRENEQFF	TGCGCCAGCAGCCAAGATCAGGCTAGCGGGAGGGAAAATGAGCAGTTCTTC
NA	NA	TRBV7-9	TRBJ2-7	CASSLEGAGPQYF	TGTGCCAGCAGCTTAGAAGGGGCCGGGCCGCAGTACTTC
once	NA	TRBV15	TRBJ2-7	CATSRDLMTGSPEQYF	TGTGCCACCAGCAGAGACCTCATGACGGGTTCCCCCGAGCAGTACTTC
NA	TRBD1	TRBV7-9	TRBJ1-2	CASSSPDRTVNYGYTF	TGTGCCAGCAGCTCCCCGGACAGGACCGTTAACTATGGCTACACCTTC
few	NA	TRBV7-8	TRBJ2-1	CASSLGGQRFF	TGTGCCAGCAGCTTAGGAGGTCAGCGGTTCTTC
NA	TRBD1	TRBV19	TRBJ1-1	CASNLRRGQGTEAFF	TGTGCCAGTAACCTTAGGAGGGGGCAGGGCACTGAAGCTTTCTTT
once	NA	TRBV10-3	TRBJ1-2	CAISESGQGGNYGYTF	TGTGCCATCAGTGAGTCAGGGCAGGGAGGGAACTATGGCTACACCTTC
NA	NA	TRBV7-3	TRBJ2-5	CASSAWGRGETQYF	TGTGCCAGCAGCGCTTGGGGCAGAGGAGAGACCCAGTACTTC
NA	NA	TRBV7-2	TRBJ2-7	CASSLNPGAYEQYF	TGTGCCAGCAGCTTAAATCCTGGAGCCTACGAGCAGTACTTC
NA	NA	TRBV12-5	TRBJ1-5	CASGLWQGLGSNQPQHF	TGTGCTAGTGGTTTGTGGCAGGGGTTGGGAAGCAATCAGCCCCAGCATTTT
NA	TRBD1	TRBV9	TRBJ1-4	CASSVDQGGEKLFF	TGTGCCAGCAGCGTAGACCAGGGGGGTGAAAAACTGTTTTTT
once	NA	TRBV28	TRBJ1-2	CASSFVGGGYTF	TGTGCCAGCAGTTTTGTAGGGGGAGGCTACACCTTC
NA	NA	TRBV24-1	TRBJ2-1	CATSDPKKDFLYNEQFF	TGTGCCACCAGTGACCCCAAGAAGGACTTTCTCTACAATGAGCAGTTCTTC
NA	TRBD1	TRBV19	TRBJ2-6	CASIGAGGSGANVLTF	TGTGCCAGTATTGGGGCAGGGGGCTCTGGGGCCAACGTCCTGACTTTC
medium-sized	NA	TRBV27	TRBJ2-7	CASSLSYGLDHEQYF	TGTGCCAGCAGTTTATCGTACGGGTTAGACCACGAGCAGTACTTC
NA	NA	TRBV19	TRBJ1-3	CASIRAPSSGNTIYF	TGTGCCAGTATCAGGGCCCCGAGCTCTGGAAACACCATATATTTT
NA	TRBD1	TRBV19	TRBJ1-2	CASSDRQGLYGYTF	TGTGCCAGTAGCGACCGACAGGGCCTCTATGGCTACACCTTC
once	TRBD2	TRBV6-5	TRBJ2-7	CASTPSGRSSYEQYF	TGTGCCAGCACCCCGAGCGGGAGAAGTTCCTACGAGCAGTACTTC
NA	NA	TRBV12-3/TRBV12-4	TRBJ1-1	CASSLLSGTEAFF	TGTGCCAGCAGTTTGTTGTCGGGCACTGAAGCTTTCTTT
few	NA	TRBV19	TRBJ1-3	CASQRPGLAGNTIYF	TGTGCCAGCCAGCGGCCGGGGTTGGCTGGAAACACCATATATTTT
NA	NA	TRBV5-6	TRBJ1-5	CASSLVTGDQPQHF	TGTGCCAGCAGCTTGGTTACGGGGGATCAGCCCCAGCATTTT
NA	TRBD2	TRBV7-2	TRBJ2-7	CASSARLAGAYEQYF	TGTGCCAGCAGCGCCCGACTAGCGGGAGCCTACGAGCAGTACTTC
NA	NA	TRBV28	TRBJ1-3	CASTSGGEGGNTIYF	TGTGCCAGCACCTCGGGGGGGGAGGGTGGAAACACCATATATTTT
few	NA	TRBV7-6	TRBJ2-3	CASSPQGVSTDTQYF	TGTGCCAGCAGCCCACAGGGCGTGAGCACAGATACGCAGTATTTT
NA	NA	TRBV6-6	TRBJ1-2	CASRSATGRSDYGYTF	TGTGCCAGCAGATCCGCCACAGGGAGATCGGACTATGGCTACACCTTC
NA	NA	TRBV12-3/TRBV12-4	TRBJ2-1	CASSLSIREQFF	TGTGCCAGCAGTTTGAGCATTCGAGAGCAGTTCTTC
NA	TRBD1	TRBV11-2	TRBJ2-3	CASSLGQGAGGTQYF	TGTGCCAGCAGCTTAGGCCAGGGGGCTGGAGGTACGCAGTATTTT
NA	TRBD1	TRBV9	TRBJ2-7	CASSVGQGGIYEQYF	TGTGCCAGCAGCGTAGGACAGGGTGGGATCTACGAGCAGTACTTC
NA	TRBD2	TRBV6-1	TRBJ2-7	CASSEGTSGSYEQYF	TGTGCCAGCAGTGAAGGGACTAGCGGGAGTTACGAGCAGTACTTC
few	TRBD1	TRBV19	TRBJ1-5	CASSTGTGHQPQHF	TGTGCCAGTAGCACCGGGACAGGACATCAGCCCCAGCATTTT
NA	TRBD2	TRBV7-8	TRBJ2-3	CASSLVPGGPLGDTQYF	TGTGCCAGCAGCTTAGTTCCGGGAGGGCCGCTTGGGGATACGCAGTATTTT
few	NA	TRBV11-2	TRBJ2-4	CASSPQGGIQYF	TGTGCCAGCAGCCCCCAGGGCGGCATTCAGTACTTC
NA	TRBD1	TRBV23-1	TRBJ1-2	CASAQMGQDYGYTF	TGCGCCAGCGCCCAGATGGGACAGGACTATGGCTACACCTTC